A single TCR beta chain is shown here with its context. A second PCR, run for about 6 to 12 cycles, used a sample-barcoded 5' primer plus a J-beta primer mix. Each of the cDNA molecules was tagged by a template-switch adaptor with 12 random nucleotides. Using its own MiXCR run on the 5' RACE reads, TCRdb lists one record per CDR3 protein. The sample yields around 690,000 distinct CDR3 sequences, roughly 58% seen once. The data stem from a study of blood T cells in healthy people across ages. Overall study context: Capture by template switching was about one barcoded beta molecule per two T cells.

All donors came from Russia, were Caucasian and healthy, and spanned ages about 6 to 95. Total RNA extraction produced at least 6 micrograms (per sample) for the study. The clonotype was recovered from a man between 60 and 75 years old in good health. Sample: blood.

CDR3 in DNA: TGTGCCAGCGGGACTCGGCAAGAGACCCAGTACTTC. It is translated as CASGTRQETQYF. This chain connects TRBV7-9 to TRBJ2-5, with D possibly being TRBD2 (6 bases). The germline V gene has CDR1 SEHNR and CDR2 FQNEAQ (reference sequence). With 8 bases removed from V and 2 bases from J, the gap between germline ends came to 9 bases. The CDR3 consists of 12 residues. Full variable domain (outside the CDR3, taken from reference TRBV7-9 and TRBJ2-5): DTGVSQNPRHKITKRGQNVTFRCDPISEHNRLYWYRQTLGQGPEFLTYFQNEAQLEKSRLLSDRFSAERPKGSFSTLEIQRTEQGDSAMYLCASGTRQETQYFGPGTRLLVL.